These 18 T cell receptor beta chains originate from one sample sequenced in a study of CD8+CD57+ T cells in acquired aplastic anemia. For CDR3 and TCR beta VDJ profiling, genomic DNA was the template used. TCRdb processed the reads anew with MiXCR; each CDR3 protein has one entry. The sample lists around 170,000 distinct CDR3 sequences; 55% to 70% were seen once. Sample: sorted CD4+, CD8+, or CD8+CD57+ T cells (not recorded which) from PBMCs. All receptors derive from a human donor in good health.

The chain uses TRBV19 and TRBJ1-1; weak D call: TRBD1 (6 bases). The V end was cut by 7 bases, the J end by 1 base, with 13 bases between. CDR1 is LNHDA and CDR2 is SQIVND in the germline V gene (reference sequence). This CDR3 region has 14 residues. CDR3 residues: CASNHDRSNTEAFF. The CDR3 nucleotides are TGTGCCAGTAATCACGACAGGTCGAACACTGAAGCTTTCTTT.

This chain connects TRBV7-8 to TRBJ2-7; the match to TRBD1 covers 8 bases. The CDR3 length is 16 residues. Germline loops: CDR1 SGHVS, CDR2 FQNEAQ. V trimming: 6 bases; J trimming: 0 bases; junction bases outside the gene matches: 10. CDR3 in DNA: TGTGCCAGCAGTCCCCGGGACAGGAGGAGCTCCTACGAGCAGTACTTC. It specifies CASSPRDRRSSYEQYF.

This chain uses TRBV5-1 with TRBJ2-7, with 8 bases fitting TRBD1. There are 15 residues in the CDR3. V lost 4 bases and J lost 6; bases outside the gene matches: 12. Germline values: CDR1 SGHRS, CDR2 YFSETQ. For the CDR3, the DNA is TGCGCCAGCAGCCTGACAGGGGCCAAGCAGGGCGAGCAGTACTTC. Translating it yields CASSLTGAKQGEQYF.

This clonotype was picked up many times. V usage is TRBV7-2 and J usage is TRBJ2-7; weak D call: TRBD1 (7 bases). Trimming removed 6 bases at V and 4 bases at J, with 16 bases between. The CDR3 contains 14 residues. Germline CDR1 reads SGHTA; CDR2 reads FQGNSA. CDR3 sequence: CASSPGQGGYEQYF. Written as DNA, the CDR3 is TGTGCCAGCAGTCCCGGGCAGGGGGGATACGAGCAGTACTTC.

The chain couples TRBV9 to TRBJ1-5; TRBD1 might be the D (5 bases). CDR3 length equals 14 residues. CDR1 and CDR2 (germline): SGDLS, YYNGEE. Trimming removed 0 bases at V and 4 bases at J, with 8 bases between. The CDR3 nucleotides are TGTGCCAGCAGCGTAGGGGGACCAAATCAGCCCCAGCATTTT. It codes for CASSVGGPNQPQHF.

This clonotype was observed at least ten times. The V and J genes are TRBV19 and TRBJ1-1; D is possibly TRBD1 (5 bases). Germline V gene lookup returns CDR1 LNHDA and CDR2 SQIVND (reference sequence). The CDR3 runs to 15 residues. V was shortened by 4 bases and J by 2 bases, with 14 bases between the two germline ends. The CDR3, as DNA: TGTGCCAGTAGTACCTCGTTCGGGGCCAACACTGAAGCTTTCTTT. This gives the protein CASSTSFGANTEAFF.

This rearrangement joins TRBV9 to TRBJ2-5; a possible D gene is TRBD1 (6 bases). Trimming shortened V by 4 bases and J by 2 bases, and 15 bases separated the two germline ends. The V gene's germline CDR1 is SGDLS and CDR2 YYNGEE. The CDR3 runs to 15 residues. The DNA of the CDR3 is TGTGCCAGCAGCCCCGGTGGGGGCCTGCAAGAGACCCAGTACTTC. It specifies CASSPGGGLQETQYF. The variable domain in full, completed from reference TRBV9 and TRBJ2-5, reads DSGVTQTPKHLITATGQRVTLRCSPRSGDLSVYWYQQSLDQGLQFLIQYYNGEERAKGNILERFSAQQFPDLHSELNLSSLELGDSALYFCASSPGGGLQETQYFGPGTRLLVL.

The rearrangement uses TRBV5-1 and TRBJ2-7; D perhaps matches TRBD1 (5 bases). With 0 bases removed from V and 5 bases from J, the gap between germline ends came to 15 bases. There are 15 residues in the CDR3. Germline-derived CDR1 and CDR2 are SGHRS and YFSETQ. The CDR3 sequence: CASSLAGQGRNEQYF. As DNA, the CDR3 is TGCGCCAGCAGCTTGGCCGGGCAGGGTCGAAACGAGCAGTACTTC.

The rearrangement joins TRBV30 to TRBJ2-3; 10 bases agree with TRBD1. With V trimmed by 4 bases and J by 6 bases, 7 bases remained unmatched. The CDR3 extends over 14 amino acids. The germline gives CDR1 GTSNPN, CDR2 SVGIG (reference sequence). CDR3 bases: TGTGCCTGGAAGGTGACAGGGGGCAGGGATACGCAGTATTTT. This encodes CAWKVTGGRDTQYF. Drawing the rest from reference TRBV30 and TRBJ2-3, the complete variable domain is SQTIHQWPATLVQPVGSPLSLECTVEGTSNPNLYWYRQAAGRGLQLLFYSVGIGQISSEVPQNLSASRPQDRQFILSSKKLLLSDSGFYLCAWKVTGGRDTQYFGPGTRLTVL.

The chain recombines TRBV25-1 with TRBJ2-2; D is unclear. The ends were cut back, 6 bases at V and 6 bases at J, with 11 bases in the middle. Germline loops: CDR1 MGHDK, CDR2 SYGVNS. The CDR3 consists of 13 residues. The CDR3 region is CASSLASAGELFF. The CDR3, as DNA: TGTGCCAGCAGCTTGGCTAGTGCCGGGGAGCTGTTTTTT.

The V and J genes are TRBV5-6 and TRBJ1-2, with a weak D call TRBD1 (6 bases). CDR3 length: 14 amino acids. V was trimmed by 2 bases and J by 7 bases, leaving 15 bases between them. CDR1 and CDR2 from the germline V gene are SGHDT and YYEEEE. The CDR3 loop reads CASSFRGGAVGYTF. Here the CDR3 DNA reads TGTGCCAGCAGCTTTCGCGGGGGGGCCGTTGGCTACACCTTC.

About this clonotype: A junction boundary mismatches the germline segment, possibly from a read error. The gene calls are TRBV20-1 and TRBJ2-5; 7 bases map to TRBD2. The germline V gene has CDR1 DFQATT and CDR2 SNEGSKA (reference sequence). There are 17 residues in the CDR3. Here the CDR3 reads CSARDGEGQSLGESQYF. The CDR3 nucleotides read TGCAGTGCTAGAGATGGGGAGGGGCAGTCGCTCGGGGAGAGCCAGTACTTC.

The CDR3 region has the DNA TGTGCCAGCAGTTTTGAATCGGGAGGGAGCAATCAGCCCCAGCATTTT. Amino acids: CASSFESGGSNQPQHF. The rearrangement links TRBV28 to TRBJ1-5; no reliable D call. This CDR3 comprises 16 residues. Deletions cut 3 bases from V and 1 base from J, with 13 bases between. CDR1 MDHEN and CDR2 SYDVKM come from the germline V gene.

This sequence joins TRBV7-9 and TRBJ2-7; maybe TRBD1 (5 bases). CDR3 length: 14 residues. Germline CDR1 and CDR2: SEHNR and FQNEAQ (reference sequence). The V gene lost 5 bases and the J gene lost 4 bases, with 15 bases spanning the gap. For the CDR3, the DNA is TGTGCCAGCAGCCAATCTAAGGGGTCTTACGAGCAGTACTTC. Its protein is CASSQSKGSYEQYF.

The genes are TRBV7-3 and TRBJ2-1, with a weak D call TRBD1 (6 bases). The CDR3 length is 14 residues. Trimming removed 5 bases at V and 8 bases at J, with 16 bases between. CDR1 and CDR2 (germline): SGHTA, FQGTGA. CDR3 loop: CASSPYDRYDEQFF. CDR3 bases: TGTGCCAGCAGCCCCTACGACAGGTATGATGAGCAGTTCTTC.

The chain combines TRBV24-1 with TRBJ2-7; D might be TRBD2 (5 bases). V lost 9 bases, J lost 1 base, and 15 bases lay in between. The CDR3 sequence is 14 residues long. Germline values: CDR1 KGHDR, CDR2 SFDVKD. Here the CDR3 DNA reads TGTGCCACCCAAGCGGACCCCGGGTCCTACGAGCAGTACTTC. This gives the protein CATQADPGSYEQYF.

The chain combines TRBV6-6 with TRBJ2-6; D remains unclear. V was clipped by 4 bases and J by 2 bases, with 9 bases between them. CDR3 size: 15 residues. Germline CDR1 is MNHNY and CDR2 is SVGAGI (reference sequence). This CDR3 is CASSLSNPGANVLTF. The CDR3 bases are TGTGCCAGCAGTTTATCCAACCCTGGGGCCAACGTCCTGACTTTC.

At least ten counts were recorded for this clonotype. CDR3 nucleotide sequence: TGTGCCAGCAGTTCCTTCCCCTACAATGAGCAGTTCTTC. As protein: CASSSFPYNEQFF. The chain employs TRBV28 and TRBJ2-1; D is unresolved. The CDR3 is 13 residues long. Trimming left V 4 bases short and J 2 bases short, with 6 bases between. CDR1 is MDHEN, CDR2 SYDVKM, per germline.